These 22 T cell receptor beta chains came from one sample sequenced in a study of T cell responses to AZD1222 COVID-19 vaccine (dated by TCRdb to the early 2020s). The library was built by means of the immunoSEQ multiplex PCR assay. Drawn from immuneACCESS, this table holds only the in-frame rearrangements with V and J called that TCRdb kept. Clones are partly lost; checked studies trace under half to an unresolved V gene and leave the rest unexplained. The sample table holds roughly 120,000 clones, of which 91% were seen once. Jointly, the top ten make up more than 4.5% of the sample. This specimen's time point label, interpreted: baseline before first vaccination. The sample here was peripheral blood, taken on day 0 of AZD1222 vaccination. The receptors were sampled from an adult in good health.

This sequence joins TRBV5-4 and TRBJ2-2; possible D gene TRBD2, 7 bases. The CDR3 totals 18 residues. Germline assignment: CDR1 SGHNT and CDR2 YYREEE (reference sequence). Trimming stripped 4 bases from V and 0 bases from J, with 19 bases between. The CDR3 loop reads CASSQRGGRSSNTGELFF. CDR3 DNA: TGTGCCAGCAGCCAAAGGGGGGGAAGGTCCTCGAACACCGGGGAGCTGTTTTTT.

The rearrangement uses TRBV7-8 and TRBJ1-1, with 7 bases matching TRBD1. This CDR3 is built from 15 residues. The V gene's germline CDR1 is SGHVS and CDR2 FQNEAQ. V lost 1 base, J lost 5 bases, and 7 bases stayed unmatched. The CDR3 reads CASSLETGLGTEAFF. In DNA, the CDR3 is TGTGCCAGCAGCTTAGAGACAGGGTTGGGGACTGAAGCTTTCTTT.

V usage is TRBV10-1 and J usage is TRBJ2-2; TRBD2 is a possible D gene (6 bases). Germline V gene lookup returns CDR1 WNHNN and CDR2 SYGVQD (reference sequence). Trimming stripped 6 bases from V and 4 bases from J, with 15 bases between. There are 15 residues in the CDR3. The CDR3 spells CASSQTRAGTGELFF. The CDR3, as DNA: TGCGCCAGCAGCCAGACTAGGGCGGGCACCGGGGAGCTGTTTTTT.

V usage is TRBV3-1 (or the pseudogene TRBV3-2) and J usage is TRBJ1-6; D gene uncertain. CDR1 is LGHDT, CDR2 YNNKEL, per germline (reference sequence). CDR3 length equals 14 residues. V was shortened by 1 base and J by 10 bases, with 11 bases between the two germline ends. The CDR3 region is CASSQAPPYSPLHF. The CDR3 DNA follows: TGTGCCAGCAGCCAAGCCCCTCCATACTCACCCCTCCACTTT.

The rearrangement joins TRBV5-1 to TRBJ1-6, with a weak D call TRBD1 (6 bases). The length of the CDR3 is 16 residues. Looked up from germline, CDR1 is SGHRS and CDR2 is YFSETQ. V was cut by 2 bases and J by 9 bases, with 18 bases left in between. Written as DNA, the CDR3 is TGCGCCAGCAGCTTCGAACAGGGAGGAGGTGGTTCACCCCTCCACTTT. This sequence encodes CASSFEQGGGGSPLHF.

The chain has TRBV14 and TRBJ1-1; no clear D. V lost 2 bases and J 2 bases, leaving 12 bases between the germline ends. The germline V gene encodes CDR1 SGHDN and CDR2 FVKESK. This CDR3 comprises 15 residues. The CDR3 DNA reads TGTGCCAGCAGCCAAATCCTCTTGGTCAACACTGAAGCTTTCTTT. Protein: CASSQILLVNTEAFF.

This sequence joins TRBV6-5 and TRBJ1-3, with a tentative D call TRBD1 (6 bases). Germline V gene data show CDR1 as MNHEY and CDR2 as SVGAGI. V was pared by 6 bases and J by 0 bases, with 12 bases between. The CDR3 loop spans 15 amino acids. In DNA, the CDR3 is TGTGCCAGCAGCCAACAGGGACCCTCTGGAAACACCATATATTTT. This encodes CASSQQGPSGNTIYF.

This sequence joins TRBV29-1 and TRBJ1-1; D may be TRBD1 (5 bases). Trimming pared 6 bases from V and 7 bases from J, leaving 15 bases between. The CDR3 totals 12 residues. Germline V gene data show CDR1 as SQVTM and CDR2 as ANQGSEA. CDR3 sequence (DNA): TGCAGCGTCGTGCAGGGTTTTGGTGAAGCTTTCTTT. This gives the protein CSVVQGFGEAFF.

The chain couples TRBV20-1 to TRBJ1-3; D is ambiguous. Trimming removed 3 bases at V and 0 bases at J, with 15 bases between. This CDR3 contains 16 residues. The germline V gene encodes CDR1 DFQATT and CDR2 SNEGSKA (reference sequence). The CDR3 DNA is TGCAGTGCTAGTTCGATGTCCGGGGTCTCTGGAAACACCATATATTTT. Translating it yields CSASSMSGVSGNTIYF.

This rearrangement joins TRBV5-6 to TRBJ1-6; maybe TRBD1 (6 bases). The CDR3 totals 15 residues. The V gene lost 0 bases and the J gene lost 4 bases, with 8 bases spanning the gap. CDR1 and CDR2 (germline): SGHDT, YYEEEE. The CDR3 sequence is CASSLETGYNSPLHF. The CDR3 bases are TGTGCCAGCAGCTTGGAGACAGGTTATAATTCACCCCTCCACTTT.

The chain carries TRBV5-5 and TRBJ2-7, with D tentatively TRBD2 (6 bases). The CDR3 has 17 residues. V lost 0 bases and J lost 2, with 18 bases in between. Germline CDR1 reads SGHKS; CDR2 reads YYEKEE (reference sequence). CDR3 amino acids: CASSLAGNTPGAYEQYF. As DNA, the CDR3 is TGTGCCAGCAGCTTGGCAGGGAATACCCCGGGGGCCTACGAGCAGTACTTC.

Only one count was recorded for this clone. The J gene is TRBJ2-5, the V gene TRBV2, with unresolved D. Germline CDR1 SNHLY, CDR2 FYNNEI. The CDR3 has 10 residues. Between the trimmed V and J ends, which lost 9 bases and 3 bases, there was a span of 5 bases. As DNA, the CDR3 is TGTGCCAGGGGTGAAGAGACCCAGTACTTC. It yields the protein CARGEETQYF. The whole variable domain, remainder taken from reference TRBV2 and TRBJ2-5, is EPEVTQTPSHQVTQMGQEVILRCVPISNHLYFYWYRQILGQKVEFLVSFYNNEISEKSEIFDDQFSVERPDGSNFTLKIRSTKLEDSAMYFCARGEETQYFGPGTRLLVL.

The rearrangement joins TRBV12-3 or TRBV12-4 to TRBJ1-1; 8 nucleotides align to TRBD1. V was clipped by 10 bases and J by 4 bases; unmatched bases: 8. CDR3 size: 13 residues. The CDR3 DNA reads TGTGCCAACCCCAGGGGGCGGGGCACTGAAGCTTTCTTT. Translated, it gives CANPRGRGTEAFF.

This chain joins TRBV7-6 and TRBJ2-3; 10 nucleotides agree with TRBD1. This CDR3 contains 15 residues. V trimming: 5 bases; J trimming: 3 bases; junction bases outside the gene matches: 5. The V gene's germline CDR1 is SGHVS and CDR2 FNYEAQ. The CDR3 spells CASSPTGQGTDTQYF. CDR3 coding DNA: TGTGCCAGCAGCCCTACGGGACAGGGGACAGATACGCAGTATTTT.

This clone was counted only a few times. This chain uses TRBV6-5 with TRBJ1-5, with TRBD1 as a possible D gene (6 bases). The CDR3 is 13 amino acids. V was clipped by 10 bases and J by 5 bases, with 15 bases between them. Germline V CDR1 and CDR2: MNHEY, SVGAGI. The CDR3 nucleotides read TGTGCCACACAGGGATCGGAGTATCAGCCCCAGCATTTT. Protein sequence: CATQGSEYQPQHF.

The gene calls are TRBV5-1 and TRBJ2-7; 12 nucleotides align to TRBD2. Germline V gene data show CDR1 as SGHRS and CDR2 as YFSETQ. The J segment lost 3 bases and the V segment lost 4 bases, leaving 8 bases of the junction unmatched. The CDR3 covers 16 residues. CDR3 in DNA: TGCGCCAGCAGCGTACTAGCGGGAGGCCCTGTCTACGAGCAGTACTTC. Translated: CASSVLAGGPVYEQYF.

The chain carries TRBV9 and TRBJ2-1; no reliable D call. Germline values: CDR1 SGDLS, CDR2 YYNGEE. The V end lost 4 bases, the J end lost 6 bases, and 14 bases lay between the germline ends. The CDR3 has 14 amino acids. The chain's CDR3 is CASSPMMKGNEQFF. The DNA of the CDR3 is TGTGCCAGCAGCCCCATGATGAAAGGCAATGAGCAGTTCTTC.

V gene TRBV7-8 combines with J gene TRBJ1-4; the D is unclear. CDR1 is SGHVS and CDR2 is FQNEAQ in the germline V gene. Trimming took 7 bases from V and 5 from J, leaving 20 bases between them. This CDR3 contains 16 residues. The CDR3 reads CASKFTPGAINEKLFF. As DNA, the CDR3 is TGTGCCAGCAAGTTCACTCCAGGAGCCATAAATGAAAAACTGTTTTTT.

The genes are TRBV5-1 and TRBJ2-7; 10 nucleotides line up with TRBD2. Germline V gives CDR1 SGHRS, CDR2 YFSETQ. The CDR3 spans 16 residues. V shed 0 bases and J 2 bases; nucleotides not matched to a gene: 5. The CDR3 coding sequence is TGCGCCAGCAGCTTGGCCGAAGGACTAGCGGCCTACGAGCAGTACTTC. Its translation: CASSLAEGLAAYEQYF.

This clone was recorded only once. The rearrangement uses TRBV11-2 and TRBJ1-2, with D hard to call. This CDR3 comprises 16 residues. Germline V gene sequence: CDR1 SGHAT, CDR2 FQNNGV. Trimming took off 0 bases at V and 1 base at J, with 12 bases between the two ends. The CDR3 coding sequence is TGTGCCAGCAGCTTAGATCATAGGGAGGGTAACTATGGCTACACCTTC. Translated: CASSLDHREGNYGYTF. The full variable domain, with the rest looked up from reference TRBV11-2 and TRBJ1-2, is EAGVAQSPRYKIIEKRQSVAFWCNPISGHATLYWYQQILGQGPKLLIQFQNNGVVDDSQLPKDRFSAERLKGVDSTLKIQPAKLEDSAVYLCASSLDHREGNYGYTFGSGTRLTVV.

This rearrangement joins TRBV14 to TRBJ2-2; no clear D gene. The germline gives CDR1 SGHDN, CDR2 FVKESK. V lost 7 bases and J lost 0, with 9 bases in between. The CDR3 runs to 14 residues. CDR3 coding DNA: TGTGCCAGCAATCGTGGACCGAACACCGGGGAGCTGTTTTTT. The encoded protein is CASNRGPNTGELFF.

This clone was counted once. V gene TRBV7-9 combines with J gene TRBJ1-2; a possible D gene is TRBD1 (5 bases). V lost 1 base to trimming and J lost 2 bases, with 17 bases between them. The germline gives CDR1 SEHNR, CDR2 FQNEAQ (reference sequence). The CDR3 extends over 17 amino acids. CDR3 DNA: TGTGCCAGCAGCTTAGAATTCGGCCAGGGAAGAAACTATGGCTACACCTTC. The encoded protein is CASSLEFGQGRNYGYTF.